A single sample gave rise to the 13 T cell receptor beta chains below, sequenced in a study of cytomegalovirus exposure and HLA in healthy donors. Primers included in the PCR were 60 Vbeta and 13 Jbeta primers. Clones were sequenced by immunoSEQ multiplex PCR, and TCRdb holds only the in-frame ones, with some missing. Among 150,000 to 170,000 clones listed, about 83% were seen once. Material: PBMCs. Every receptor here comes from a woman in her thirties or forties in good health and CMV-seronegative.

V is TRBV28 and J is TRBJ1-1, with TRBD1 identical over 8 bases. The CDR3 contains 18 residues. Germline lookup yields CDR1 MDHEN and CDR2 SYDVKM. Trimming took 1 base from V and 3 from J; bases not matched to a gene: 13. CDR3 sequence reads: CASSLLGTGGGGDTEAFF. The CDR3 nucleotides are TGTGCCAGCAGTTTATTGGGGACAGGAGGAGGGGGGGACACTGAAGCTTTCTTT.

The chain links TRBV7-9 to TRBJ2-1; 10 positions agree with TRBD2. V lost 6 bases and J lost 4; bases outside the gene matches: 6. The CDR3 has 15 amino acids. Germline-derived CDR1 and CDR2 are SEHNR and FQNEAQ (reference sequence). The CDR3 loop reads CASSSGTSDYNEQFF. CDR3 in DNA: TGTGCCAGCAGTTCCGGGACTAGCGATTACAATGAGCAGTTCTTC.

V gene TRBV20-1 combines with J gene TRBJ1-1; D is unresolved. Germline V CDR1 and CDR2: DFQATT, SNEGSKA (reference sequence). The CDR3 is 11 residues long. The V end lost 3 bases, the J end lost 11 bases, and 13 bases lay between the germline ends. CDR3 DNA: TGCAGTGCTAGGGCCGGGATATCGGCTTTCTTT. Residues: CSARAGISAFF.

The genes are TRBV6-1 and TRBJ2-1; the D is unclear. CDR3 size: 16 residues. The germline CDR1 and CDR2 sequences are MNHNS and SASEGT. Trimming stripped 4 bases from V and 4 bases from J, with 17 bases between. CDR3 DNA: TGTGCCAGCAGTGGAGATGGAACAGCCTTATACAATGAGCAGTTCTTC. This gives the protein CASSGDGTALYNEQFF.

V is TRBV6-5 and J is TRBJ2-1; 14 nucleotides agree with TRBD2. The V gene end was trimmed by 6 bases and the J gene end by 9 bases; junction bases not matched to a gene: 7. CDR1 is MNHEY, CDR2 SVGAGI, per germline. This CDR3 comprises 15 residues. CDR3 sequence reads: CASSPGLAGVFEQFF. In DNA form, the CDR3 reads TGTGCCAGCAGCCCGGGACTAGCGGGGGTATTTGAGCAGTTCTTC.

The chain couples TRBV5-1 to TRBJ2-3, with 8 bases that match TRBD2. The CDR3 runs 16 residues. Per the germline V gene, CDR1 is SGHRS and CDR2 is YFSETQ. V gave up 5 bases and J gave up 3 bases; unmatched junction bases: 11. The CDR3 nucleotides read TGCGCCAGCAGAGAATATAGCGGGGACCTAACAGATACGCAGTATTTT. Translation gives CASREYSGDLTDTQYF.

The rearrangement joins TRBV10-3 to TRBJ1-2; 8 bases line up with TRBD1. Trimming took 9 bases from V and 2 from J; bases not matched to a gene: 5. CDR3 length equals 13 residues. Per the germline V gene, CDR1 is ENHRY and CDR2 is SYGVKD. CDR3 residues: CAISGQVNYGYTF. CDR3 nucleotide sequence: TGTGCCATTTCGGGACAGGTGAACTATGGCTACACCTTC.

This clone has a single count. This chain uses TRBV7-2 with TRBJ2-2, with D maybe TRBD2 (5 bases). The germline gives CDR1 SGHTA, CDR2 FQGNSA. This CDR3 has 13 amino acids. With 5 bases removed from V and 5 bases from J, the gap between germline ends came to 9 bases. The CDR3 DNA sequence: TGTGCCAGCAGCCGACTACGAACCGGGGAGCTGTTTTTT. It yields the protein CASSRLRTGELFF.

This clone has a handful of counts. The chain carries TRBV10-3 and TRBJ2-7, with 7 bases lining up with TRBD1. In germline, CDR1 is ENHRY, CDR2 SYGVKD. The trim removed 5 bases at V and 5 bases at J, leaving 9 bases unmatched. The CDR3 extends over 14 amino acids. The CDR3 DNA reads TGTGCCATCAGTAGAGACAGGGATTGGGACGAGCAGTACTTC. Residues: CAISRDRDWDEQYF.

This clone was seen a single time. V and J are TRBV5-5 and TRBJ1-4; TRBD1 matches at 7 bases. V lost 4 bases and J lost 8; bases outside the gene matches: 5. The CDR3 has 13 residues. The V gene's germline CDR1 is SGHKS and CDR2 YYEKEE (reference sequence). CDR3 amino acids: CASSQGVREKLFF. The CDR3 DNA is TGTGCCAGCAGCCAGGGGGTGAGGGAAAAACTGTTTTTT. Looking up the rest from reference TRBV5-5 and TRBJ1-4 gives the full variable domain: DAGVTQSPTHLIKTRGQQVTLRCSPISGHKSVSWYQQVLGQGPQFIFQYYEKEERGRGNFPDRFSARQFPNYSSELNVNALLLGDSALYLCASSQGVREKLFFGSGTQLSVL.

The CDR3 spells CASSPGRETQYF. DNA of the CDR3: TGCGCCAGCAGTCCCGGGAGAGAGACCCAGTACTTC. The J gene is TRBJ2-5, the V gene TRBV10-1, with D perhaps matching TRBD2 (6 bases). This CDR3 contains 12 residues. V gave up 5 bases and J gave up 4 bases, with 8 bases separating them. The germline V gene has CDR1 WNHNN and CDR2 SYGVQD (reference sequence).

This rearrangement joins TRBV7-9 to TRBJ2-2; D is perhaps TRBD1 (6 bases). This CDR3 is built from 15 residues. Trimming cost V 5 bases and J 4 bases, with 14 bases left between them. Germline CDR1 and CDR2: SEHNR and FQNEAQ (reference sequence). Here the CDR3 DNA reads TGTGCCAGCAGCCCAGGGGAAGCTGGCACCGGGGAGCTGTTTTTT. It codes for CASSPGEAGTGELFF.

CDR3 coding DNA: TGTGCCAGCAGCCCCATATTGACAGGGTGGAATAGCAATCAGCCCCAGCATTTT. This translates into CASSPILTGWNSNQPQHF. This sequence joins TRBV27 and TRBJ1-5; 7 nucleotides line up with TRBD1. Unmatched junction bases numbered 14, after V lost 6 bases and J lost 0 bases. The CDR3 runs to 18 residues. Looked up from germline, CDR1 is MNHEY and CDR2 is SMNVEV (reference sequence).